The sequence of this T cell receptor beta chain was determined in a study of human T cells and chemical hapten exposure. As for time point: patch test 1, 2 weeks after DPC sensitization. Described treatment: therapeutic diphenylcyclopropenone sensitization with weekly scalp DPC. The V and J ends lost 1 base and 2 bases respectively, with 12 bases between them. From germline, CDR1 is DFQATT and CDR2 SNEGSKA (reference sequence). CDR3 length equals 15 residues. TCRdb re-analysed the RACE reads in MiXCR, keeping a single row per CDR3 protein. Found here are around 380,000 distinct CDR3 sequences, roughly 5% of them singletons; the top ten hold approximately 2.5%.

Sequencing was performed on whole blood, taken in connection with sensitization to the hapten diphenylcyclopropenone (DPC). The TCR was taken from a woman aged 50 to 60 with alopecia areata. Some clones in this sample may be carry-over from other donors' samples. This chain uses TRBV20-1 with TRBJ1-5, with D perhaps TRBD1 (6 bases). CDR3 DNA: TGCAGTGCTAGAGTGAGGGGGTTTGGCAATCAGCCCCAGCATTTT. This encodes CSARVRGFGNQPQHF.